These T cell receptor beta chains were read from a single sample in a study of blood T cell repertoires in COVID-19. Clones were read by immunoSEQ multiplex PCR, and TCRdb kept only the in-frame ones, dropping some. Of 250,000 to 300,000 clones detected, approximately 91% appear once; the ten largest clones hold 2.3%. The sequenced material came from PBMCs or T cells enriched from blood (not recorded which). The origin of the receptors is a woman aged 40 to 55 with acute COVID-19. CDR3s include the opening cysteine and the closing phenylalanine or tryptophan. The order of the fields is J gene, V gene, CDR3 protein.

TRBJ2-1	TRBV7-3	CASSRDRGVEQFF
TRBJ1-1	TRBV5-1	CASSSQVPSNTEAFF
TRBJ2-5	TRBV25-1	CASSEFERGITQYF
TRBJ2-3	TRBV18	CASSQGQGGDTQYF
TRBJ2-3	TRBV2	CASSRDIATDTQYF
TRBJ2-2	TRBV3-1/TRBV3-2	CASSQVSRFGELFF
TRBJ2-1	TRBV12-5	CASGLSSRQQFF
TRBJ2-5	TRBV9	CASSLRDGAGETQYF
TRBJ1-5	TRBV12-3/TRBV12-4	CASSINNQPQHF
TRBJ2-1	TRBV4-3	CASSQGLAGGIQQFF
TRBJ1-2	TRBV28	CASSFSLGYTF
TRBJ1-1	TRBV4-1	CASSRTGDTEAFF
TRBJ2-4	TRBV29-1	CSVGDRETKNIQYF
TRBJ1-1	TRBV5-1	CASSLGTGGNTEAFF
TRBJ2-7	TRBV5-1	CASSLGGTGKYEQYF
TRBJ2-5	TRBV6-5	CASSRGGETQYF
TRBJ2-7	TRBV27	CASSHLDGGISYEQYF
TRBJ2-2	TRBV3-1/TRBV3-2	CASSPRRGGELFF
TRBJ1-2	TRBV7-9	CASSRQGPQTNYGYTF
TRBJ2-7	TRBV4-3	CASSQDGGGEGTYEQYF
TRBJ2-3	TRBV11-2	CASSQAGGTQYF
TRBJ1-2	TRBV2	CASGDREGPYGYTF
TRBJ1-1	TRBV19	CASSPQTGRGTEAFF
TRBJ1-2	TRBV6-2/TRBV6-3	CASSRGQQNYGYTF
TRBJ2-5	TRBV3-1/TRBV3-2	CASSPRLALETQYF
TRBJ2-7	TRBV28	CATQDRANEEEQYF
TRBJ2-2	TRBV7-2	CASSLYSGSGELFF
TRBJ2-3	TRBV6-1	CASSERRGGSTDTQYF
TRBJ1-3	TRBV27	CASSLGAGDTIYF
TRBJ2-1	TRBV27	CASSWGQNPTYNEQFF
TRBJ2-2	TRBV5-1	CASGRGGSAGELFF
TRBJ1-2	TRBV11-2	CASSLVPNLGGANYGYTF
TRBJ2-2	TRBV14	CASRQNTGELFF
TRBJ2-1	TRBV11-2	CASSYSNEQFF
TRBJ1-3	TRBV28	CASSLSRPKPGNTIYF
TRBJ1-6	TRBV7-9	CASSSQGTGSPLHF
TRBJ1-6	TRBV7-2	CASSLDATGYNSPLHF
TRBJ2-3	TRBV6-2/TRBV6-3	CASSYVGQPQLSTDTQYF
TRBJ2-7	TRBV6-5	CASSYSRLAFDEQYF
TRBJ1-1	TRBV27	CASSLNRGHYTEAFF
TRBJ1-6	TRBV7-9	CASSLRDSYSPLHF
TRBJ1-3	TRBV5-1	CASRTGEGSTIYF
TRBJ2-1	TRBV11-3	CASSSPGTVNNEQFF